The 16 T cell receptor beta chains presented below share a single source sample, sequenced in a study of T-cell reconstitution after alpha-beta-depleted transplantation in children. Unique molecular identifiers tagged the TCRbeta library. TCRdb reprocessed the PCR reads with MiXCR, giving one entry per CDR3 protein. Here the sample spans 500,000 to 600,000 distinct CDR3 sequences, about a quarter being singletons. The sequencing used PBMCs, collected before TCRalphabeta/CD19-depleted stem cell transplant. The receptors were gathered from a boy younger than two with Wiskott-Aldrich syndrome, due to receive a stem cell transplant.

This clonotype was seen more than once but under ten times. The V call is TRBV20-1, the J call TRBJ2-3; possible D gene TRBD1, 6 bases. V dropped 5 bases and J dropped 2 bases, with 14 bases sitting between them. This CDR3 has 14 amino acids. Looked up from germline, CDR1 is DFQATT and CDR2 is SNEGSKA (reference sequence). The CDR3 region has the DNA TGCAGTGCTCCACTCACAGGGACCACAGATACGCAGTATTTT. Its protein product is CSAPLTGTTDTQYF.

This clonotype was seen a few times. The chain employs TRBV12-3 or TRBV12-4 and TRBJ2-7; 7 bases fit TRBD2. J lost 2 bases, V lost 6 bases, and 7 bases had no gene match. The CDR3 extends over 14 amino acids. The CDR3 DNA is TGTGCCAGCAGCCTGAGCGGGACCCCCTACGAGCAGTACTTC. The encoded protein is CASSLSGTPYEQYF.

The chain uses TRBV9 and TRBJ2-1; TRBD1 or TRBD2 may be the D gene (5 bases each). The V end lost 2 bases, the J end lost 4 bases, and 13 bases lay between the germline ends. This CDR3 has 15 amino acids. Germline assignment: CDR1 SGDLS and CDR2 YYNGEE. CDR3 sequence reads: CASSVWDRPYNEQFF. The CDR3 coding sequence is TGTGCCAGCAGCGTCTGGGACCGGCCTTACAATGAGCAGTTCTTC.

V is TRBV6-4 and J is TRBJ2-3; 7 bases are a match to TRBD1. The germline V gene has CDR1 MRHNA and CDR2 SNTAGT. This CDR3 comprises 13 residues. Germline trimming cut 6 bases from V and 4 bases from J; bases unmatched to any gene: 4. The CDR3 loop is CASRRQGSDTQYF. CDR3 DNA sequence: TGTGCCAGCAGGAGACAGGGCTCAGATACGCAGTATTTT.

The gene calls are TRBV29-1 and TRBJ2-5; D possibly corresponds to TRBD2 (6 bases). Per the germline V gene, CDR1 is SQVTM and CDR2 is ANQGSEA. V was clipped by 6 bases and J by 7 bases, with 18 bases between them. CDR3 size: 13 residues. The CDR3 nucleotides are TGCAGCGTCGCGGGGCTAGCGCCAGGGACCCAGTACTTC. Translated, it gives CSVAGLAPGTQYF.

This clonotype was observed a few times. The chain employs TRBV10-3 and TRBJ2-3, with D possibly being TRBD1 (5 bases). The V and J ends lost 6 bases and 4 bases respectively, with 11 bases between them. This CDR3 is built from 13 residues. The germline V gene encodes CDR1 ENHRY and CDR2 SYGVKD. This CDR3 reads CAISATGPDTQYF. The CDR3 region has the DNA TGTGCCATCAGCGCTACAGGTCCAGATACGCAGTATTTT.

This chain connects TRBV27 to TRBJ2-7; D remains unclear. This CDR3 is built from 10 residues. V was cut by 2 bases and J by 6 bases, with 2 bases left in between. The V gene's germline CDR1 is MNHEY and CDR2 SMNVEV (reference sequence). The CDR3 sequence: CASSLREQYF. The CDR3 nucleotides are TGTGCCAGCAGTTTACGCGAGCAGTACTTC.

DNA of the CDR3: TGCAGTGCTAGAGTGTATCCCTACGAGCAGTACTTC. This translates into CSARVYPYEQYF. J is TRBJ2-7 and V is TRBV20-1; no definite D call. The V end lost 1 base, the J end lost 2 bases, and 6 bases lay between the germline ends. The germline gives CDR1 DFQATT, CDR2 SNEGSKA (reference sequence). CDR3 size: 12 residues.

The rearrangement joins TRBV5-1 to TRBJ2-1; 9 bases map to TRBD2. Germline values: CDR1 SGHRS, CDR2 YFSETQ. V was pared by 5 bases and J by 5 bases, with 2 bases of the junction left unmatched. The CDR3 extends over 13 amino acids. The CDR3 DNA sequence: TGCGCCAGCAGGCGGGAGGGTAACAATGAGCAGTTCTTC. Translation gives CASRREGNNEQFF.

This clonotype was recorded many times. This chain links TRBV20-1 with TRBJ2-1; no firm D call. This CDR3 contains 12 residues. Per the germline V gene, CDR1 is DFQATT and CDR2 is SNEGSKA (reference sequence). Deletions cut 1 base from V and 4 bases from J, with 5 bases between. The DNA of the CDR3 is TGCAGTGCTAGAGGTCGGTACAATGAGCAGTTCTTC. It yields the protein CSARGRYNEQFF.

The rearrangement links TRBV5-1 to TRBJ2-1; TRBD1 aligns across 7 bases. The V segment lost 5 bases and the J segment 6 bases; nucleotides outside the gene matches: 5. The germline CDR1 and CDR2 sequences are SGHRS and YFSETQ. The CDR3 sequence is 13 residues long. DNA of the CDR3: TGCGCCAGCAGGAATACAGGGGTCAATGAGCAGTTCTTC. Translated: CASRNTGVNEQFF.

The CDR3 bases are TGTGCCAGCAGCTTGCGAGGGGCCGGCTATGAAGCTTTCTTT. Translating gives CASSLRGAGYEAFF. The chain uses TRBV5-6 and TRBJ1-1, with D perhaps matching TRBD1 (5 bases). The germline V gene has CDR1 SGHDT and CDR2 YYEEEE. This CDR3 is 14 amino acids long. V was cut by 1 base and J by 7 bases, with 14 bases left in between.

This clonotype was counted only a few times. DNA for the CDR3: TGTGCCAGCAGCCAAGGACTAGCGGGATTCGAGCAGTTCTTC. Its protein product is CASSQGLAGFEQFF. This rearrangement joins TRBV12-3 or TRBV12-4 to TRBJ2-1, with 12 bases aligning to TRBD2. The CDR3 contains 14 residues. Trimming removed 6 bases from V and 10 bases from J; junction bases left unmatched: 7.

The sample holds a few counts of this clonotype. The V gene is TRBV7-9, the J gene TRBJ2-7, with 7 bases lining up with TRBD2. Germline-derived CDR1 and CDR2 are SEHNR and FQNEAQ (reference sequence). V shed 0 bases, J shed 0 bases, and the junction held 8 bases outside the gene matches. The CDR3 contains 17 residues. The CDR3 region has the DNA TGTGCCAGCAGCTTAGCATCGGGGGGAGTGGACTCCTACGAGCAGTACTTC. It codes for CASSLASGGVDSYEQYF.

V gene TRBV20-1 combines with J gene TRBJ1-2, with D unclear. CDR1 and CDR2 from the germline V gene are DFQATT and SNEGSKA (reference sequence). CDR3 size: 15 residues. Trimming took off 5 bases at V and 2 bases at J, with 18 bases between the two ends. DNA of the CDR3: TGCAGTGCTGATTCTACGGGAGGCGCGAACTATGGCTACACCTTC. Translated, it gives CSADSTGGANYGYTF.

In DNA, the CDR3 is TGTGCCAGCAGTTCCGGACAGGGGGTTGAGACCCAGTACTTC. This codes for CASSSGQGVETQYF. The chain recombines TRBV12-3 or TRBV12-4 with TRBJ2-5; 10 nucleotides agree with TRBD1. The CDR3 contains 14 residues. The trim removed 4 bases at V and 5 bases at J, leaving 4 bases unmatched.